Below, 4 T cell receptor beta chains from the same sample are listed, as sequenced in a study of blood T cells in healthy people across ages. For the second PCR, which ran for roughly 6 to 12 cycles, a sample-barcoded 5' primer and a J-beta primer mix were used. TCRdb redid the calling of the 5' RACE reads with MiXCR, one entry per CDR3 protein. The sample has some 690,000 distinct CDR3 sequences, 20% to 25% seen once; the top ten hold roughly a fifth. Sample: blood. The receptor source for this set is a man between 65 and 85 years old in good health.

The chain uses TRBV12-3 or TRBV12-4 and TRBJ1-3; D uncertain. The CDR3 covers 13 residues. The V gene lost 2 bases and the J gene lost 3 bases, with 5 bases spanning the gap. The CDR3 DNA reads as TGTGCCAGCAGTTTATGGGGTGGAAACACCATATATTTT. Protein product: CASSLWGGNTIYF.

This clonotype was picked up a small number of times. The J gene is TRBJ2-1, the V gene TRBV7-2, with TRBD2 matching over 7 bases. Unmatched junction bases numbered 7, after V lost 2 bases and J lost 9 bases. There are 14 residues in the CDR3. Germline CDR1 reads SGHTA; CDR2 reads FQGNSA. CDR3 residues: CASSLKLLAVEQFF. The CDR3 DNA is TGTGCCAGCAGCTTAAAGTTGCTAGCGGTTGAGCAGTTCTTC.

This rearrangement joins TRBV7-2 to TRBJ1-1; D is unresolved. This CDR3 region has 13 residues. Germline values: CDR1 SGHTA, CDR2 FQGNSA. The germline V and J ends were trimmed by 5 bases and 4 bases, with 11 bases remaining between them. The CDR3 DNA sequence: TGTACCAGCAGCGGGTCCGGGGTCACTGAAGCTTTCTTT. Encoded protein: CTSSGSGVTEAFF. Full variable domain (remainder filled in from reference TRBV7-2 and TRBJ1-1): GAGVSQSPSNKVTEKGKDVELRCDPISGHTALYWYRQSLGQGLEFLIYFQGNSAPDKSGLPSDRFSAERTGGSVSTLTIQRTQQEDSAVYLCTSSGSGVTEAFFGQGTRLTVV.

This chain uses TRBV18 with TRBJ2-5; D is uncertain. The V and J ends lost 4 bases and 5 bases respectively, with 8 bases between them. The CDR3 runs to 12 residues. Germline CDR1 and CDR2: KGHSH and LQKENI. For the CDR3, the DNA is TGTGCCAGCTCACTAAGGGTGGAGACCCAGTACTTC. This gives the protein CASSLRVETQYF.